A single T cell receptor (beta chain) is shown here with its context. Its specificity is unknown. These data originate in a study of OX40 agonist ivuxolimab in advanced cancers. The wider study: Ivuxolimab is a fully human IgG2 antibody that activates OX40 (CD134). Patients achieving partial responses numbered three: one hepatocellular carcinoma case and two cutaneous melanoma cases.

Clones were sequenced by immunoSEQ multiplex PCR, and TCRdb holds only the in-frame ones, with some missing. This sample has approximately 50,000 clones; about 93% occur once, and the top ten carry around 19%. Study-level results: No determination was made of the antigen specificity of the expanded peripheral T cells.

The germline V gene has CDR1 ENHRY and CDR2 SYGVKD. This CDR3 is built from 15 residues. The J segment lost 6 bases and the V segment lost 3 bases, leaving 8 bases of the junction unmatched. This chain joins TRBV10-3 and TRBJ2-7, with 10 bases fitting TRBD2. This TCR was sampled from an adult with an advanced solid tumor such as melanoma, head and neck, liver or kidney cancer. The sequencing here drew on CD4+ or CD8+ T cells sorted from blood, taken in a trial of the OX40 agonist ivuxolimab. CDR3 sequence reads: CAISDRLAGALEQYF. CDR3 in DNA: TGTGCCATCAGTGATCGACTAGCGGGTGCACTCGAGCAGTACTTC.